This TCR beta chain originates from a study of Ad26.COV2.S vaccination and SARS-CoV-2 variants. CDR1 MDHEN and CDR2 SYDVKM come from the germline V gene. The CDR3 is made up of 13 amino acids. V was shortened by 6 bases and J by 7 bases, with 16 bases between the two germline ends. About this clone: As yet, its antigen is unknown.

Treatment specified: around 19 received Ad26.COV2.S at low or high dose, single or two shots; 5 received placebo; per-sample allocation not given. Each sample was drawn 63 days after the first injection (of vaccine or placebo). It was Wuhan-strain SARS-CoV-2 spike that the Ad26 vaccine vector expressed. Study-level findings and limits: Participants in the vaccine arm had higher spike-specific TCR breadth; placebo recipients had lower. Overall T cell responses may have been underestimated by the analyses of TCR breadth and depth.

The assay was immunoSEQ multiplex PCR, and TCRdb's table has in-frame clones only and misses some. This table has approximately 480,000 clones, 87% appearing once. The chain recombines TRBV28 with TRBJ2-7, with D hard to call. This sequence was found in a person aged 18-60 years who received the Ad26.COV2.S COVID-19 vaccine or a placebo. Source: peripheral blood, taken in a trial of Ad26.COV2.S vaccine versus placebo. The CDR3 DNA reads as TGTGCCAGCAGCCGCCCCTCCGGACGAGAGCAGTACTTC. Protein product: CASSRPSGREQYF. Supplemented by reference TRBV28 and TRBJ2-7, the full variable domain reads DVKVTQSSRYLVKRTGEKVFLECVQDMDHENMFWYRQDPGLGLRLIYFSYDVKMKEKGDIPEGYSVSREKKERFSLILESASTNQTSMYLCASSRPSGREQYFGPGTRLTVT.